These 8 T cell receptor beta chains were all obtained from the same sample, sequenced in a study of PD-L1 blockade in urothelial cancer. The protocol was immunoSEQ multiplex PCR, while the TCRdb copy is restricted to in-frame clones and leaves out a portion. The sample includes tens of thousands of clones, 70% to 85% seen only once; the top ten take 3.5% to 4.5%. The sample here was PBMCs, taken around atezolizumab (anti-PD-L1) treatment. The source is a man between 65 and 85 years old with urothelial cancer.

CDR3 in amino acids: CAWRVRGHGYTF. The CDR3 DNA reads TGTGCCTGGAGGGTCAGGGGACATGGCTACACCTTC. This chain links TRBV30 with TRBJ1-2, with D perhaps matching TRBD1 (6 bases). The germline CDR1 and CDR2 sequences are GTSNPN and SVGIG (reference sequence). The CDR3 runs to 12 residues. V was trimmed by 3 bases and J by 6 bases, leaving 11 bases between them.

The V gene is TRBV20-1, the J gene TRBJ1-2; the D is unclear. The CDR3 has 11 amino acids. Trimming removed 3 bases at V and 0 bases at J, with 2 bases between. Looked up from germline, CDR1 is DFQATT and CDR2 is SNEGSKA (reference sequence). The CDR3, as DNA: TGCAGTGCTAGCGCTAACTATGGCTACACCTTC. It translates to CSASANYGYTF.

This clone appeared a single time. The chain links TRBV18 to TRBJ1-3, with 8 bases that match TRBD1. The V gene end was trimmed by 2 bases and the J gene end by 0 bases; junction bases not matched to a gene: 0. This CDR3 has 15 amino acids. CDR1 is KGHSH and CDR2 is LQKENI in the germline V gene. The CDR3 spells CASSPDRGSGNTIYF. The CDR3 bases are TGTGCCAGCTCACCAGACAGGGGCTCTGGAAACACCATATATTTT.

The J gene is TRBJ2-1, the V gene TRBV10-3, with D possibly matching TRBD1 (6 bases). The CDR3 consists of 15 residues. Trimming shortened V by 6 bases and J by 1 base, and 13 bases separated the two germline ends. Germline loops: CDR1 ENHRY, CDR2 SYGVKD. CDR3 sequence reads: CAIRSTGSSYNEQFF. DNA of the CDR3: TGTGCCATCAGATCTACAGGGAGTTCCTACAATGAGCAGTTCTTC.

The chain employs TRBV10-3 and TRBJ2-3; D unresolved. Germline CDR1 ENHRY, CDR2 SYGVKD. With 0 bases removed from V and 4 bases from J, the gap between germline ends came to 8 bases. This CDR3 is built from 14 residues. The CDR3 loop reads CAISESTRADTQYF. DNA for the CDR3: TGTGCCATCAGTGAGTCGACTCGCGCAGATACGCAGTATTTT.

V gene TRBV5-6 combines with J gene TRBJ1-3; the D gene is possibly TRBD1 (6 bases). The germline gives CDR1 SGHDT, CDR2 YYEEEE. This CDR3 spans 15 amino acids. The V end was cut by 0 bases, the J end by 0 bases, with 7 bases between. The CDR3 protein is CASSLVQGSGNTIYF. The CDR3 DNA follows: TGTGCCAGCAGCTTGGTACAGGGCTCTGGAAACACCATATATTTT.

The CDR3 is CASRDTPNTGQYF. The CDR3 DNA follows: TGTGCCAGCCGGGACACCCCCAATACGGGGCAGTACTTC. J is TRBJ2-7 and V is TRBV19, with D tentatively TRBD1 (6 bases). From germline, CDR1 is LNHDA and CDR2 SQIVND (reference sequence). Trimming left V 9 bases short and J 9 bases short, with 21 bases between. CDR3 length: 13 residues.

The V gene is TRBV28, the J gene TRBJ1-1, with a weak D call TRBD1 (6 bases). Germline CDR1 is MDHEN and CDR2 is SYDVKM. The CDR3 is 13 residues long. The V and J ends lost 6 bases and 4 bases respectively, with 12 bases between them. Here the CDR3 DNA reads TGTGCCAGCAGCAGGGGAGGGGGCACTGAAGCTTTCTTT. This gives the protein CASSRGGGTEAFF.